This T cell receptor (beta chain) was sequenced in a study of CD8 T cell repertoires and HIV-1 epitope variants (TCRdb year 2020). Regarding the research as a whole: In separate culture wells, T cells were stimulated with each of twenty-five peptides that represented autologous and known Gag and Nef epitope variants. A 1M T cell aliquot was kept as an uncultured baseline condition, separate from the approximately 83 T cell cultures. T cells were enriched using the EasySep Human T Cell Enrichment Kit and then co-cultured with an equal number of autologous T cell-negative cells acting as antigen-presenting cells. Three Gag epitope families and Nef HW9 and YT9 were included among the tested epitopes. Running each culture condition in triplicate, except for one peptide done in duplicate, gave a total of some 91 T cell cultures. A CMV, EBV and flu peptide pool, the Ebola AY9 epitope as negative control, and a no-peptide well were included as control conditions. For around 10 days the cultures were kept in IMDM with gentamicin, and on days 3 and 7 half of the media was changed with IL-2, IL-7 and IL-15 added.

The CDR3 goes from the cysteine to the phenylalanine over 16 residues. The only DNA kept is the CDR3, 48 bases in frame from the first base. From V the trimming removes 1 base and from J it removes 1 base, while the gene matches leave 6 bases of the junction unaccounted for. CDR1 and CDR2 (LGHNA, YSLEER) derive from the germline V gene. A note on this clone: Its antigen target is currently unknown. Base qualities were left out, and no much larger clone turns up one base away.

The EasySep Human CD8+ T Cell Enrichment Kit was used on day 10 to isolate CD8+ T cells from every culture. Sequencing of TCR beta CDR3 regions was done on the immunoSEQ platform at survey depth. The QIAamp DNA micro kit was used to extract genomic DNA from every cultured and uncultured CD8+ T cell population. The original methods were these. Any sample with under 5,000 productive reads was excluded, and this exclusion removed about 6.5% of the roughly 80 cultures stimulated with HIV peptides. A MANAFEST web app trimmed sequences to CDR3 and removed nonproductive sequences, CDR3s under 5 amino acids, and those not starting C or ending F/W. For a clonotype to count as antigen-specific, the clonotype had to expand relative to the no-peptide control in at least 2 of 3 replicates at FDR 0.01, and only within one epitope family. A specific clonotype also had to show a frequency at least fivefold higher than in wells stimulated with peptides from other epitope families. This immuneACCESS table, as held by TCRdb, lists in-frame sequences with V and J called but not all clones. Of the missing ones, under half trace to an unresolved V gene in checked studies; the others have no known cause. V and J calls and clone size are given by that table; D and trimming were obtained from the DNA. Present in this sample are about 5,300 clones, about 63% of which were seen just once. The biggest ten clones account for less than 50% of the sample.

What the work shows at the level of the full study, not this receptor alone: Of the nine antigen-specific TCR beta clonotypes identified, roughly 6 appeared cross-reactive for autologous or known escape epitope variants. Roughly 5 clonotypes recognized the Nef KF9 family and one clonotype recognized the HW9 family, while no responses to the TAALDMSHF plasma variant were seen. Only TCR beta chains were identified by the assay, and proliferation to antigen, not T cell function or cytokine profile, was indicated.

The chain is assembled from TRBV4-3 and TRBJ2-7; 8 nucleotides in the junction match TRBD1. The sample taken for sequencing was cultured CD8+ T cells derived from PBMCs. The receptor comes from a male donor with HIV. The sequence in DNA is TGCGCCAGCAGCCAAGGTTGGAGACAGGGGTCCTACGAGCAGTACTTC. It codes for CASSQGWRQGSYEQYF.